The count of the clone carrying this T cell receptor beta chain is one. Clinical history reported by participants formed the basis on which cohorts were assigned. The recovered donors of Cohort 3 showed two negative PCRs, clearance, or symptom resolution. The CDR3 runs to 16 residues. The germline V and J ends were trimmed by 4 bases and 1 base, with 15 bases remaining between them. Germline V gene lookup returns CDR1 KGHDR and CDR2 SFDVKD. Authors' analysis steps: By means of reference gene primer amplification, nucleated cell counts were estimated. The method was immunoSEQ multiplex PCR; TCRdb's version includes in-frame clones alone and lacks a portion of them. The V and J calls and clone size come from that table; D and trimming were worked out from the DNA. This sample has roughly 400,000 clones, with 85% to 90% found just once. This record comes from a study of blood T cell repertoires in COVID-19. Study-level information: Sample material is recorded as cDNA or gDNA derived from T cells, B-cell-depleted T cells, or PBMCs.

This chain connects TRBV24-1 to TRBJ2-5; D may be TRBD1 (5 bases). The receptor's source is a man aged 25 to 40 who had recovered from COVID-19. Sample: PBMCs or T cells enriched from blood (not recorded which). In nucleotides, the CDR3 is TGTGCCACCAGTGACACGGCAGGGTATGGCCAAGAGACCCAGTACTTC. The encoded protein is CATSDTAGYGQETQYF.